This TCR beta chain was recorded in a study of PD-L1 blockade in urothelial cancer. At the level of the study: At 6 weeks and at 3 weeks (second dose) after treatment start, blood was analyzed.

The CDR3 spans 15 residues. Unmatched junction bases numbered 7, after V lost 5 bases and J lost 4 bases. Germline lookup yields CDR1 SEHNR and CDR2 FQNEAQ (reference sequence). Some clones are missing from TCRdb's copy, which holds only in-frame ones; the method was immunoSEQ multiplex PCR. The table includes some 79,000 clones, roughly 82% detected once. This TCR was recovered from a man aged 70 or older with urothelial cancer. The chain joins TRBV7-9 to TRBJ2-5; 10 nucleotides line up with TRBD1. The sequences come from PBMCs, collected around atezolizumab (anti-PD-L1) treatment. CDR3 loop: CASSQGQGVTETQYF. The CDR3 bases are TGTGCCAGCAGCCAAGGACAGGGGGTAACAGAGACCCAGTACTTC.